The clone carrying this T cell receptor beta chain was counted a single time. Its antigen remains unidentified. Using a J-beta primer mix together with a sample-barcoded 5' primer, a second PCR was run for roughly 6 to 11 cycles. TCRdb re-called the 5' RACE reads with MiXCR, one entry per CDR3 protein. The sample yields roughly 1,100,000 distinct CDR3 sequences, 20% to 25% seen once. This entry belongs to a study of blood T cells in healthy people across ages. Germline V gene data show CDR1 as SQVTM and CDR2 as ANQGSEA. The CDR3 length is 12 residues. Deletions cut 2 bases from V and 7 bases from J, with 12 bases between. Overall study findings and caveats: Samples with more naive T cells showed higher observed beta diversity.

The data also belong to a second study, concerning T cells of mothers and their children. That source notes: Overlap measured in related mother-child pairs was slightly, non-significantly higher than in unrelated pairs.

Sequenced: blood. The V gene is TRBV29-1, the J gene TRBJ2-7; D ambiguous. The receptor's source is a girl aged 2-15 years in good health. DNA for the CDR3: TGCAGCGTTGAACTCTCGGGCTCGGAGCAGTACTTC. The encoded protein is CSVELSGSEQYF.